This T cell receptor (beta chain) was captured by sequencing in a study of tumor-infiltrating lymphocytes in primary liver carcinoma. Study-level background: Those sampled were patients whose primary liver carcinoma was treated by surgical resection. Samples returned roughly 3.5 to 8 million productive TCRbeta reads, a yield that was similar across tissue types. Broader study findings: The study used bulk unsorted samples and so did not compare CD4+ and CD8+ repertoires.

A constant-region primer primed TCR beta cDNA synthesis from roughly 510 ng of total RNA. Slightly modified ARM-PCR, run as three nested multiplex PCR rounds, produced the TCR beta libraries. The first two PCR rounds used TRBV1-TRBV30 primers with a Cbeta primer, 10 cycles each. A single record per CDR3 protein comes from TCRdb applying MiXCR to the multiplex PCR reads. The top ten hold roughly 8.6% of the sample, which has fewer than 400,000 distinct CDR3 sequences, 65% seen once. Between the trimmed V and J ends, which lost 3 bases and 15 bases, there was a span of 22 bases. The CDR3 has 14 residues. Per the germline V gene, CDR1 is SGHAT and CDR2 is FQDESV (reference sequence). On this clonotype itself: Antigen specificity is unknown.

They got blood RNA out of unsorted whole blood and also pulled out germline DNA. Around 3.9 milliliters of peripheral blood were drawn preoperatively. The sample consisted of peripheral blood. This clonotype was sampled from a man between 35 and 55 years old with primary liver carcinoma and hepatitis B virus infection. The chain has TRBV11-1 and TRBJ2-3; no definite D call. This CDR3 reads CASSLERNADTRYF. In DNA, the CDR3 is TGTGCCAGCAGCTTGGAAAGGAATGCAGATACGCGATATTTT.